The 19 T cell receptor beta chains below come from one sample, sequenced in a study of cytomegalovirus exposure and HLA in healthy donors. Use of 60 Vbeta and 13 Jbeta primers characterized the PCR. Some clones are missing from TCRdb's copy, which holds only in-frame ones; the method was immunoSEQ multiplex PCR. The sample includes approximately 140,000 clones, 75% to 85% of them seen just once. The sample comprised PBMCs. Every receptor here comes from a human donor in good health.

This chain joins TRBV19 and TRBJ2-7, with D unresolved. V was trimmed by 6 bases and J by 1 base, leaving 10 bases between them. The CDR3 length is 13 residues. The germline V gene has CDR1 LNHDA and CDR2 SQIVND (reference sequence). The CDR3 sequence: CASREAISYEQYF. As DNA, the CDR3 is TGTGCCAGTAGGGAAGCGATTTCCTACGAGCAGTACTTC.

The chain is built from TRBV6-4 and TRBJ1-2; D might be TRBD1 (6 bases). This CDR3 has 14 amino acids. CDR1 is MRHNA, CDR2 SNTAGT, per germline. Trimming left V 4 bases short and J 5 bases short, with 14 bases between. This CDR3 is CASSAGEGGYGYTF. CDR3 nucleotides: TGTGCCAGCAGTGCAGGTGAAGGGGGTTATGGCTACACCTTC.

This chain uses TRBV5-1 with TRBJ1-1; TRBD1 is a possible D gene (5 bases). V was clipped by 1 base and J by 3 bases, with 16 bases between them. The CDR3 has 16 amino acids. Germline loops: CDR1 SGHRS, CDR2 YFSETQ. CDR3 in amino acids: CASSLTTGYGYTEAFF. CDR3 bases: TGCGCCAGCAGCTTGACTACAGGTTACGGTTACACTGAAGCTTTCTTT.

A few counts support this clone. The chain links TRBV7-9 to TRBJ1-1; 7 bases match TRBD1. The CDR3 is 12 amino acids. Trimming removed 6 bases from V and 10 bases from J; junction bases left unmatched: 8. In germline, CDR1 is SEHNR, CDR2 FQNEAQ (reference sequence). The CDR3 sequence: CASRGNRGRAFF. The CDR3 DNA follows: TGTGCCAGCAGGGGAAACAGGGGAAGAGCTTTCTTT. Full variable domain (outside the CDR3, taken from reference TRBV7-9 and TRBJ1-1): DTGVSQNPRHKITKRGQNVTFRCDPISEHNRLYWYRQTLGQGPEFLTYFQNEAQLEKSRLLSDRFSAERPKGSFSTLEIQRTEQGDSAMYLCASRGNRGRAFFGQGTRLTVV.

The DNA for the CDR3 is TGTGCCAGCAGTTACTCGAGGCCAGCAAGGGAGGGCTACACCTTC. Translating gives CASSYSRPAREGYTF. The chain has TRBV6-5 and TRBJ1-2; no firm D call. The CDR3 has 15 amino acids. Trimming removed 0 bases from V and 8 bases from J, with 16 bases in between. CDR1 and CDR2 from the germline V gene are MNHEY and SVGAGI.

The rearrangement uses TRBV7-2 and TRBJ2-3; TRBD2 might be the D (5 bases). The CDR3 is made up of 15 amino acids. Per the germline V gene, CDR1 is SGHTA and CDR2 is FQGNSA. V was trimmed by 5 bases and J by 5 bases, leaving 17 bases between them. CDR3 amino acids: CASSTPSGIVDTQYF. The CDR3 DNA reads TGTGCCAGCAGCACTCCCAGCGGTATAGTAGATACGCAGTATTTT.

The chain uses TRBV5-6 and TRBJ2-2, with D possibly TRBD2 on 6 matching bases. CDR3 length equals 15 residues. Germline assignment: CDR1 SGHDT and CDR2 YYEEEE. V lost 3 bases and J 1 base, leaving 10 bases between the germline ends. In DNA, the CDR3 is TGTGCCAGCAGCTCGACGGAGGGGAACACCGGGGAGCTGTTTTTT. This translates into CASSSTEGNTGELFF.

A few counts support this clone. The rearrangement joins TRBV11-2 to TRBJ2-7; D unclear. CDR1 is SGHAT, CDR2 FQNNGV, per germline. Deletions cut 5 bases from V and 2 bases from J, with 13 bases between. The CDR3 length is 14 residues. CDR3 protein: CASSAAPRTYEQYF. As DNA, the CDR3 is TGTGCCAGCAGCGCCGCCCCGCGAACCTACGAGCAGTACTTC.

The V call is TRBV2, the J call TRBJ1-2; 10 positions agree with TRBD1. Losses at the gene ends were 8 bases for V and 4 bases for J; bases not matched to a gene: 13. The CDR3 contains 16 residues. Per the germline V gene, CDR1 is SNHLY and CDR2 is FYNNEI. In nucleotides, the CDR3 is TGTGCCAGCCCCGAGAACCCGGGACAGGGGCGCTATGGCTACACCTTC. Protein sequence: CASPENPGQGRYGYTF.

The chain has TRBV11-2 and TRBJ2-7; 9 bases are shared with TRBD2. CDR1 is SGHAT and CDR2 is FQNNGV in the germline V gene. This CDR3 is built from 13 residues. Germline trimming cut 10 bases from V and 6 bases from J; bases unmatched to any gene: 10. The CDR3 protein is CATRAGGRSEQYF. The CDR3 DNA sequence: TGTGCCACGCGAGCGGGGGGAAGAAGCGAGCAGTACTTC. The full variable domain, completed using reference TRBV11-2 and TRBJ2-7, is EAGVAQSPRYKIIEKRQSVAFWCNPISGHATLYWYQQILGQGPKLLIQFQNNGVVDDSQLPKDRFSAERLKGVDSTLKIQPAKLEDSAVYLCATRAGGRSEQYFGPGTRLTVT.

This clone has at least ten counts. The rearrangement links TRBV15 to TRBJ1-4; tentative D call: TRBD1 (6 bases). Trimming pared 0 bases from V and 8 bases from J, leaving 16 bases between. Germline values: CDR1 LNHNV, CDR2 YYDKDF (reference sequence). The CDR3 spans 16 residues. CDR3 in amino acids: CATSRDRSGGQEKLFF. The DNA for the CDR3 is TGTGCCACCAGCAGAGATCGGTCGGGGGGCCAAGAAAAACTGTTTTTT.

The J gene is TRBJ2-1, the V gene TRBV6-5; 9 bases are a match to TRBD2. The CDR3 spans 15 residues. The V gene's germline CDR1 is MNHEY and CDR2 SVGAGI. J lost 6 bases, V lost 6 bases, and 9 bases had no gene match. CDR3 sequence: CASSMLAGRFNEQFF. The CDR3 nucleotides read TGTGCCAGCAGCATGCTAGCGGGAAGGTTCAATGAGCAGTTCTTC.

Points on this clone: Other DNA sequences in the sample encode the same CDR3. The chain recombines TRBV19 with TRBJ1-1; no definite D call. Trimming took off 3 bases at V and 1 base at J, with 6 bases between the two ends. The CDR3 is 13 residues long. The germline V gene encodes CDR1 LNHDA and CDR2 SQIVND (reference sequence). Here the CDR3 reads CASSIGPNTEAFF. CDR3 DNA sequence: TGTGCCAGTAGTATCGGTCCGAACACTGAAGCTTTCTTT. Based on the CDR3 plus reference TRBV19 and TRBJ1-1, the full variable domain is DGGITQSPKYLFRKEGQNVTLSCEQNLNHDAMYWYRQDPGQGLRLIYYSQIVNDFQKGDIAEGYSVSREKKESFPLTVTSAQKNPTAFYLCASSIGPNTEAFFGQGTRLTVV.

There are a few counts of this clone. The CDR3 sequence: CASSLTGFLFF. DNA of the CDR3: TGTGCCAGCAGCTTGACAGGGTTTCTGTTTTTT. The chain joins TRBV7-9 to TRBJ1-4, with TRBD1 matching 7 bases. Germline CDR1 reads SEHNR; CDR2 reads FQNEAQ (reference sequence). The CDR3 has 11 amino acids. V lost 3 bases to trimming and J lost 14 bases; unmatched junction nucleotides: 3.

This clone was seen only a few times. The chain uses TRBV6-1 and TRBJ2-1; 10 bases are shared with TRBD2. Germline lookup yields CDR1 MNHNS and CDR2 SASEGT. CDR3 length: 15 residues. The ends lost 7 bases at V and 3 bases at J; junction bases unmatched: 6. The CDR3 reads CASNGLAEFYNEQFF. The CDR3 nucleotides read TGTGCCAGCAACGGACTAGCGGAATTCTACAATGAGCAGTTCTTC.

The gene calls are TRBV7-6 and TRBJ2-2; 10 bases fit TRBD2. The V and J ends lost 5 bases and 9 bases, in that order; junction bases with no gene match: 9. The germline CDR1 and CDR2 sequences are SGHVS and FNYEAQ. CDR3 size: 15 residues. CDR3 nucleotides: TGTGCCAGCAGCCCCCTAGCGGGAGAGGACAGGGAGCTGTTTTTT. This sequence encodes CASSPLAGEDRELFF.

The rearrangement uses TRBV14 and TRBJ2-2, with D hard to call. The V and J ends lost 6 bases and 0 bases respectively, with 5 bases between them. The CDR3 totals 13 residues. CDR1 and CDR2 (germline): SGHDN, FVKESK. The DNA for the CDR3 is TGTGCCAGCAGGAGAGCGAACACCGGGGAGCTGTTTTTT. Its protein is CASRRANTGELFF.

CDR3: CSVEGEITRGYTF. The CDR3 DNA follows: TGCAGCGTTGAAGGGGAGATTACGAGGGGCTACACCTTC. This rearrangement joins TRBV29-1 to TRBJ1-2; D is unclear. Between the trimmed V and J ends, which lost 1 base and 8 bases, there was a span of 14 bases. The CDR3 is 13 residues long. Germline CDR1 and CDR2: SQVTM and ANQGSEA.

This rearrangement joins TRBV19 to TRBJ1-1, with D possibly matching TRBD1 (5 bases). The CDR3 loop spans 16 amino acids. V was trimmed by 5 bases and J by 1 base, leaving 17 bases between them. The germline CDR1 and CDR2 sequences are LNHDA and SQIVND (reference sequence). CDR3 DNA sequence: TGTGCCAGTAGTCCATTCCGCAGGGAGGGGAACACTGAAGCTTTCTTT. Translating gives CASSPFRREGNTEAFF.